The 27 T cell receptor beta chains below all came from one sample that was sequenced in a study of blood T cell repertoires in COVID-19. TCRdb's copy holds only in-frame clones and misses some; the assay was immunoSEQ multiplex PCR. The sample consists of 23,000 or so clones, roughly four fifths of them appearing once. The sample was peripheral blood. These receptors were taken from a human donor in a cohort sampled during active COVID-19.

The genes are TRBV3-1 (or the pseudogene TRBV3-2) and TRBJ1-1, with TRBD1 identical over 7 bases. The germline V gene encodes CDR1 LGHDT and CDR2 YNNKEL (reference sequence). V was clipped by 4 bases and J by 1 base; unmatched bases: 3. The CDR3 length is 14 residues. In nucleotides, the CDR3 is TGTGCCAGCAGCCCGGGACAGCCGAACACTGAAGCTTTCTTT. It yields the protein CASSPGQPNTEAFF.

The chain combines TRBV7-9 with TRBJ1-4; D is unresolved. V lost 5 bases, J lost 8 bases, and 21 bases lay in between. Germline CDR1 is SEHNR and CDR2 is FQNEAQ (reference sequence). The CDR3 is made up of 16 amino acids. In DNA, the CDR3 is TGTGCCAGCAGCCGCGCCCGTGAGGGCCTAAGAGAAAAACTGTTTTTT. Its translation: CASSRAREGLREKLFF.

J is TRBJ2-3 and V is TRBV5-1, with 8 bases aligning to TRBD2. Germline assignment: CDR1 SGHRS and CDR2 YFSETQ. The CDR3 runs 17 residues. V trimming: 0 bases; J trimming: 0 bases; junction bases outside the gene matches: 6. The CDR3 spells CASSLATGTRSTDTQYF. The CDR3 bases are TGCGCCAGCAGCTTGGCCACCGGGACTAGGAGCACAGATACGCAGTATTTT.

V and J are TRBV12-3 or TRBV12-4 and TRBJ1-6; 9 positions match TRBD1. The J segment lost 7 bases and the V segment lost 10 bases, leaving 5 bases of the junction unmatched. The CDR3 loop spans 13 amino acids. The CDR3 loop is CATQGARNSPLHF. CDR3 coding DNA: TGTGCCACACAGGGGGCGCGGAATTCACCCCTCCACTTT.

The chain carries TRBV9 and TRBJ1-2, with a weak D call TRBD1 (5 bases). V was cut by 4 bases and J by 8 bases, with 18 bases left in between. Germline V gene data show CDR1 as SGDLS and CDR2 as YYNGEE. This CDR3 is 14 amino acids long. Here the CDR3 DNA reads TGTGCCAGCAGCCCATTACAGGCGCGTCGCGGCTACACCTTC. Protein: CASSPLQARRGYTF.

The chain employs TRBV5-6 and TRBJ1-2; D unclear. Trimming pared 1 base from V and 8 bases from J, leaving 21 bases between. Germline-derived CDR1 and CDR2 are SGHDT and YYEEEE. The length of the CDR3 is 16 residues. The CDR3 reads CASSLIAPGLYEGYTF. DNA for the CDR3: TGTGCCAGCAGCTTGATTGCCCCTGGTCTATACGAGGGCTACACCTTC.

This chain uses TRBV6-6 with TRBJ1-1, with TRBD1 identical over 7 bases. CDR3 length equals 14 residues. V trimming: 7 bases; J trimming: 0 bases; junction bases outside the gene matches: 5. Germline V gene data show CDR1 as MNHNY and CDR2 as SVGAGI (reference sequence). The CDR3 region is CASTVGTVNTEAFF. CDR3 DNA: TGTGCCAGCACCGTTGGGACAGTGAACACTGAAGCTTTCTTT.

The rearrangement uses TRBV15 and TRBJ2-2; TRBD1 aligns across 10 bases. Trimming took 7 bases from V and 4 from J; bases not matched to a gene: 6. The CDR3 has 15 amino acids. Germline V gene data show CDR1 as LNHNV and CDR2 as YYDKDF (reference sequence). CDR3: CATIDRDRGTGELFF. DNA of the CDR3: TGTGCCACCATTGACCGGGACAGGGGCACCGGGGAGCTGTTTTTT.

There are a few counts of this clone. The J gene is TRBJ2-5, the V gene TRBV4-3, with D perhaps matching TRBD2 (6 bases). V was trimmed by 1 base and J by 5 bases, leaving 11 bases between them. The CDR3 has 14 amino acids. CDR1 and CDR2 from the germline V gene are LGHNA and YSLEER. CDR3 loop: CASSQGLVKETQYF. The CDR3 DNA follows: TGCGCCAGCAGCCAAGGACTAGTTAAGGAGACCCAGTACTTC.

CDR3 nucleotide sequence: TGTGCCACCAGCAGAGCCGGAGGGGAAGAGACCCAGTACTTC. It encodes CATSRAGGEETQYF. This chain links TRBV15 with TRBJ2-5, with D maybe TRBD2 (6 bases). Germline values: CDR1 LNHNV, CDR2 YYDKDF (reference sequence). The CDR3 is 14 residues long. V lost 1 base, J lost 3 bases, and 9 bases lay in between.

This clone has only one observation. The chain recombines TRBV30 with TRBJ1-1, with D possibly matching TRBD1 (6 bases). Germline-derived CDR1 and CDR2 are GTSNPN and SVGIG (reference sequence). Between the trimmed V and J ends, which lost 1 base and 6 bases, there was a span of 15 bases. This CDR3 has 14 amino acids. The CDR3 DNA sequence: TGTGCCTGGAGTGGGGGGCCGGCCGGCGCTGAAGCTTTCTTT. Translating it yields CAWSGGPAGAEAFF.

The rearrangement links TRBV4-1 to TRBJ2-5; 7 nucleotides align to TRBD1. Germline V gene data show CDR1 as MGHRA and CDR2 as YSYEKL. The CDR3 totals 16 residues. The junction had 7 bases not matched to a gene; V was cut back by 1 base and J by 2 bases. CDR3 in DNA: TGCGCCAGCAGCCAAGTCGAAGGGGGCTTGCAAGAGACCCAGTACTTC. This sequence encodes CASSQVEGGLQETQYF.

This clone appeared a single time. V usage is TRBV11-1 and J usage is TRBJ1-1, with 8 bases fitting TRBD1. Germline V lookup: CDR1 SGHAT, CDR2 FQDESV (reference sequence). The ends lost 6 bases at V and 5 bases at J; junction bases unmatched: 5. This CDR3 spans 13 amino acids. The CDR3 loop is CASRTDRVTEAFF. Here the CDR3 DNA reads TGTGCCAGCAGGACGGACAGGGTAACTGAAGCTTTCTTT. Variable domain in full (rest from reference TRBV11-1 and TRBJ1-1): EAEVAQSPRYKITEKSQAVAFWCDPISGHATLYWYRQILGQGPELLVQFQDESVVDDSQLPKDRFSAERLKGVDSTLKIQPAELGDSAMYLCASRTDRVTEAFFGQGTRLTVV.

The rearrangement links TRBV7-9 to TRBJ1-1; no clear D gene. Deletions cut 1 base from V and 2 bases from J, with 11 bases between. Germline V gene sequence: CDR1 SEHNR, CDR2 FQNEAQ (reference sequence). CDR3 size: 15 residues. In nucleotides, the CDR3 is TGTGCCAGCAGCTTAGGTGAGGTCAGTAACACTGAAGCTTTCTTT. It codes for CASSLGEVSNTEAFF.

A single count supports this clone. The J gene is TRBJ1-1, the V gene TRBV5-1; D is unclear. The germline CDR1 and CDR2 sequences are SGHRS and YFSETQ. CDR3 length equals 14 residues. V was pared by 0 bases and J by 1 base, with 7 bases between. In DNA form, the CDR3 reads TGCGCCAGCAGCTTGGATCCAGGGAACACTGAAGCTTTCTTT. Its translation: CASSLDPGNTEAFF.

The chain is built from TRBV29-1 and TRBJ1-1, with D hard to call. The V gene's germline CDR1 is SQVTM and CDR2 ANQGSEA. V dropped 4 bases and J dropped 10 bases, with 16 bases sitting between them. The length of the CDR3 is 12 residues. The CDR3 here is CSVGSGALIAFF. In DNA form, the CDR3 reads TGCAGCGTTGGGAGTGGAGCCTTGATAGCTTTCTTT.

The CDR3 DNA follows: TGTGCCACCAGCACAGGGACAGTTGCGAGTCGCAATCAGCCCCAGCATTTT. Residues: CATSTGTVASRNQPQHF. J is TRBJ1-5 and V is TRBV15, with 7 bases aligning to TRBD1. The length of the CDR3 is 17 residues. V lost 4 bases, J lost 2 bases, and 11 bases stayed unmatched. The germline V gene encodes CDR1 LNHNV and CDR2 YYDKDF (reference sequence). Combining the CDR3 with reference TRBV15 and TRBJ1-5 gives the whole variable domain DAMVIQNPRYQVTQFGKPVTLSCSQTLNHNVMYWYQQKSSQAPKLLFHYYDKDFNNEADTPDNFQSRRPNTSFCFLDIRSPGLGDTAMYLCATSTGTVASRNQPQHFGDGTRLSIL.

This rearrangement joins TRBV5-1 to TRBJ1-2, with D perhaps TRBD1 (6 bases). The germline gives CDR1 SGHRS, CDR2 YFSETQ. Trimming shortened V by 2 bases and J by 1 base, and 9 bases separated the two germline ends. The CDR3 covers 14 residues. The CDR3 spells CASSLQGFNYGYTF. In DNA form, the CDR3 reads TGCGCCAGCAGCTTACAGGGATTTAACTATGGCTACACCTTC. Full variable domain (missing parts from reference TRBV5-1 and TRBJ1-2): KAGVTQTPRYLIKTRGQQVTLSCSPISGHRSVSWYQQTPGQGLQFLFEYFSETQRNKGNFPGRFSGRQFSNSRSEMNVSTLELGDSALYLCASSLQGFNYGYTFGSGTRLTVV.

This rearrangement joins TRBV6-4 to TRBJ1-6, with 8 bases fitting TRBD1. Per germline, CDR1 MRHNA and CDR2 SNTAGT. The CDR3 runs to 16 residues. V lost 2 bases to trimming and J lost 8 bases; unmatched junction nucleotides: 8. The CDR3 DNA reads as TGTGCCAGCAGTGACCTAAGGACAGGGAGGGATTCACCCCTCCACTTT. As protein: CASSDLRTGRDSPLHF.

The chain employs TRBV6-5 and TRBJ2-1; D is unclear. The CDR3 extends over 15 amino acids. The germline gives CDR1 MNHEY, CDR2 SVGAGI. Deletions cut 4 bases from V and 0 bases from J, with 10 bases between. The DNA for the CDR3 is TGTGCCAGCAGTTCCTATTACAGCTCCTACAATGAGCAGTTCTTC. It is translated as CASSSYYSSYNEQFF.

The chain is built from TRBV9 and TRBJ2-7; 7 nucleotides align to TRBD2. J gave up 2 bases and V 0 bases, and 2 bases lay outside the gene matches. The germline V gene has CDR1 SGDLS and CDR2 YYNGEE. The CDR3 loop spans 14 amino acids. The CDR3 nucleotides are TGTGCCAGCAGCGTAGGGGGGGGAACCTACGAGCAGTACTTC. This sequence encodes CASSVGGGTYEQYF.

This sequence joins TRBV5-4 and TRBJ1-4; 10 bases match TRBD1. Losses at the gene ends were 5 bases for V and 4 bases for J; bases not matched to a gene: 5. The CDR3 sequence is 15 residues long. Germline CDR1 SGHNT, CDR2 YYREEE (reference sequence). The CDR3 sequence is CASSSTGGDNEKLFF. CDR3 nucleotides: TGTGCCAGCAGTTCGACAGGGGGCGATAATGAAAAACTGTTTTTT.

V and J are TRBV30 and TRBJ2-1, with 7 bases fitting TRBD1. Germline V gene data show CDR1 as GTSNPN and CDR2 as SVGIG (reference sequence). The CDR3 length is 13 residues. After removal of 2 bases from V and 7 bases from J, the junction contained 5 bases not matched to a gene. CDR3: CAWSRGPMNEQFF. CDR3 nucleotides: TGTGCCTGGAGTAGGGGGCCAATGAATGAGCAGTTCTTC.

This chain links TRBV18 with TRBJ1-2; 11 bases are a match to TRBD1. CDR3 length equals 14 residues. Germline CDR1 is KGHSH and CDR2 is LQKENI. V gave up 2 bases and J gave up 6 bases; unmatched junction bases: 2. As DNA, the CDR3 is TGTGCCAGCTCACCAACGGACAGGGGGCATGGCTACACCTTC. Translation: CASSPTDRGHGYTF.

This sequence joins TRBV4-1 and TRBJ2-5; TRBD1 agrees at 9 bases. The CDR3 loop spans 16 amino acids. CDR1 is MGHRA, CDR2 YSYEKL, per germline. Trimming at V came to 4 bases and at J to 1 base, leaving 7 bases not matched to a gene. This CDR3 reads CASSRQQTGGQETQYF. CDR3 bases: TGCGCCAGCAGCCGCCAGCAGACAGGGGGCCAAGAGACCCAGTACTTC.

The chain recombines TRBV4-1 with TRBJ2-4; D unresolved. Germline V gene lookup returns CDR1 MGHRA and CDR2 YSYEKL. CDR3 size: 13 residues. V was cut by 0 bases and J by 4 bases, with 4 bases left in between. CDR3 DNA sequence: TGCGCCAGCAGCCAAGACCCTAAAAACATTCAGTACTTC. Translating gives CASSQDPKNIQYF.

The genes are TRBV5-1 and TRBJ1-3; D uncertain. Germline assignment: CDR1 SGHRS and CDR2 YFSETQ. V was shortened by 0 bases and J by 8 bases, with 12 bases between the two germline ends. This CDR3 has 14 amino acids. The chain's CDR3 is CASSLGTTGDTIYF. The CDR3 nucleotides read TGCGCCAGCAGCTTGGGAACCACGGGAGACACCATATATTTT.